Reported below is one T cell receptor (beta chain). What it binds is not known. CDR3 size: 16 residues. The J segment lost 8 bases and the V segment lost 1 base, leaving 11 bases of the junction unmatched. Per germline, CDR1 SGHRS and CDR2 YFSETQ. Over chemoradiotherapy, repertoires were sampled more than once. This specimen belongs to a study of chemoradiotherapy in HPV16-positive cancers. Background on the study: Functional T-cell assays on a couple of HPV16-positive patients' cells defined candidate HPV-specific clones and common TCR motifs. Notes on the study in general: For HPV16-positive patients, expanding HPV-responsive T cells associated with longer recurrence-free survival. Only a couple of HPV16-positive patients supplied the functional HPV-specificity definition.

Method: immunoSEQ multiplex PCR; TCRdb's copy keeps in-frame clones and lacks some. Among around 30,000 clones listed, 89% were seen once. Sequenced here: blood, sampled from a patient who underwent chemoradiotherapy. The V call is TRBV5-1, the J call TRBJ1-5, with 8 bases fitting TRBD1. This receptor was obtained from a human donor with HPV-associated anogenital cancer. This CDR3 is CASSLWGRGRGEPQHF. For the CDR3, the DNA is TGCGCCAGCAGCTTGTGGGGCAGGGGGCGCGGAGAGCCCCAGCATTTT.